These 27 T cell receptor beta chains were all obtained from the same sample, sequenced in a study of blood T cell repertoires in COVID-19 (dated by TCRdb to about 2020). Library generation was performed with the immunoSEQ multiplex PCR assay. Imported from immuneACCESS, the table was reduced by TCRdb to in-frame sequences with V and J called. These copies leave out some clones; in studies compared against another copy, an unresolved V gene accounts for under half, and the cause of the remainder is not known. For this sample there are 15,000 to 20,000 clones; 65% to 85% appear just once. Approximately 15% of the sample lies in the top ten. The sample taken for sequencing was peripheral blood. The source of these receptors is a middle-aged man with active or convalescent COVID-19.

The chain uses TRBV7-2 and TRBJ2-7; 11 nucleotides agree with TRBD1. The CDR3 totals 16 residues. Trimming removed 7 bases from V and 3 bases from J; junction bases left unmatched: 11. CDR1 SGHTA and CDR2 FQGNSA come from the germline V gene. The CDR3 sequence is CASNHIPGQGVYEQYF. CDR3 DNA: TGTGCCAGCAACCACATACCGGGACAGGGGGTCTACGAGCAGTACTTC.

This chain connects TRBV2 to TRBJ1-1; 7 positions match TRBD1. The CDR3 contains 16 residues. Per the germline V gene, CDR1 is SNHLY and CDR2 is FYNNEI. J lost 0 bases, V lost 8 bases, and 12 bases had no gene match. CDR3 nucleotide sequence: TGTGCCAGCTATGGGGACAGTAAAACCTTGAACACTGAAGCTTTCTTT. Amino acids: CASYGDSKTLNTEAFF.

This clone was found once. This CDR3 is CASRYGQENEQYF. The DNA for the CDR3 is TGTGCCAGCAGATACGGACAGGAGAACGAGCAGTACTTC. The genes are TRBV5-5 and TRBJ2-7; TRBD1 aligns across 7 bases. The CDR3 contains 13 residues. V dropped 5 bases and J dropped 5; count of bases not matched to a gene: 7. Germline lookup yields CDR1 SGHKS and CDR2 YYEKEE (reference sequence).

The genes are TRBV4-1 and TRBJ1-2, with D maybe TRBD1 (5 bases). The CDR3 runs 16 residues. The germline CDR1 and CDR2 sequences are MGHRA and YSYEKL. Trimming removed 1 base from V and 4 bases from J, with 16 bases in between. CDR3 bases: TGCGCCAGCAGCCAAGGAGCAACAGGCGCAGGCTATGGCTACACCTTC. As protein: CASSQGATGAGYGYTF.

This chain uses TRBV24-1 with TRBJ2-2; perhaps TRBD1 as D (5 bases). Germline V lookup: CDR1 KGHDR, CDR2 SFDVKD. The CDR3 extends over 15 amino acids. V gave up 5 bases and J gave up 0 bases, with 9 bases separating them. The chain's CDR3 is CATSGQGANTGELFF. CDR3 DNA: TGTGCCACCAGTGGGCAGGGCGCGAACACCGGGGAGCTGTTTTTT.

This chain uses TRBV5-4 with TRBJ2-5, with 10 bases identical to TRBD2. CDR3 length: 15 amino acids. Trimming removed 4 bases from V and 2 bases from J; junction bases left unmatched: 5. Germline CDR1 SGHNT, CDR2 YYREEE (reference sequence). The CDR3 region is CASSQTSGIQETQYF. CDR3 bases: TGTGCCAGCAGCCAAACTAGCGGGATACAAGAGACCCAGTACTTC.

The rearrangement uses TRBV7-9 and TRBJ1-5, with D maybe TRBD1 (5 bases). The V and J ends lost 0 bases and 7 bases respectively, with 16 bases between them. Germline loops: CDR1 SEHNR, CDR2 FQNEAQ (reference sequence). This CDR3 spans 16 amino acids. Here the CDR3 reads CASSLALPGGAQPQHF. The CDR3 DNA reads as TGTGCCAGCAGCTTAGCGCTTCCTGGAGGGGCCCAGCCCCAGCATTTT.

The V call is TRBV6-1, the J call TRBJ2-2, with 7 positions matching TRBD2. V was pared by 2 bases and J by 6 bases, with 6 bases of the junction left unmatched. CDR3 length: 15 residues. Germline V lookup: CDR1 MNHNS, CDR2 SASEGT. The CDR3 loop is CASSEWRGKPGELFF. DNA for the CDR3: TGTGCCAGCAGTGAATGGCGGGGGAAGCCCGGGGAGCTGTTTTTT.

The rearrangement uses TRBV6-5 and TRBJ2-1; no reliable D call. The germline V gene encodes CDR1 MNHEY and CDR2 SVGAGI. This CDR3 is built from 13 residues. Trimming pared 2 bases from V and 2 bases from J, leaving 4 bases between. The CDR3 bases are TGTGCCAGCAGTTACCGGGCCTACAATGAGCAGTTCTTC. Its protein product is CASSYRAYNEQFF.

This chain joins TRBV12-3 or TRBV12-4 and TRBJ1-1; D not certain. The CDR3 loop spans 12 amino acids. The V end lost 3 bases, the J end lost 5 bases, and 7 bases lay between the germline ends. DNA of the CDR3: TGTGCCAGCAGTTTCACTCGAACTGAAGCTTTCTTT. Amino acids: CASSFTRTEAFF.

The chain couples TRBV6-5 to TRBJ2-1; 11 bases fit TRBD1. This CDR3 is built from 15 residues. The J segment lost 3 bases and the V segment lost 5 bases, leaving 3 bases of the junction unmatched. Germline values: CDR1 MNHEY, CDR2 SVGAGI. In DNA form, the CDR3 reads TGTGCCAGCAGTCTGGACAGGGGGCTCTACAATGAGCAGTTCTTC. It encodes CASSLDRGLYNEQFF.

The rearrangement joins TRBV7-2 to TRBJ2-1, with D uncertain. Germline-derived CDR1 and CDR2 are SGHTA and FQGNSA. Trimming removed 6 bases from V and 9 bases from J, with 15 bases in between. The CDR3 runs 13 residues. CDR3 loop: CASSPLSRVEQFF. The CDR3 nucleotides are TGTGCCAGCAGTCCCCTTTCTCGCGTTGAGCAGTTCTTC.

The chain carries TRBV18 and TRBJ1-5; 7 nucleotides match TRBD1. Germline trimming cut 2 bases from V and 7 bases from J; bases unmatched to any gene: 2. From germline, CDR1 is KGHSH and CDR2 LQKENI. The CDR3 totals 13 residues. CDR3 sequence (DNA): TGTGCCAGCTCACCAATAGGGGGCCAGCCCCAGCATTTT. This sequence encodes CASSPIGGQPQHF.

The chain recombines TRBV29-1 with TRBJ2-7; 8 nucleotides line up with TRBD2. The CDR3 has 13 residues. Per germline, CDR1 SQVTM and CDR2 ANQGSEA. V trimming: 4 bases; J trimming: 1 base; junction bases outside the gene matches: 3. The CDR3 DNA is TGCAGCGTTGGCGGGGGGACATCCTACGAGCAGTACTTC. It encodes CSVGGGTSYEQYF.

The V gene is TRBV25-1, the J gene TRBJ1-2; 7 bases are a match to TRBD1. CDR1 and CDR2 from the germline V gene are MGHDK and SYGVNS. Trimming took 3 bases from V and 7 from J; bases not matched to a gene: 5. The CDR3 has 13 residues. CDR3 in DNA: TGTGCCAGCAGTGACGGCAGGGGGGTTGGCTACACCTTC. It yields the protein CASSDGRGVGYTF.

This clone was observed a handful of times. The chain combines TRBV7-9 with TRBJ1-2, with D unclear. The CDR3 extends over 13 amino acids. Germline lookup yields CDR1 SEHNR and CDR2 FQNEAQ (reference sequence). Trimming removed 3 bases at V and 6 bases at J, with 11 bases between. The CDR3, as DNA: TGTGCCAGCAGCTTTCCCAACGCGGATGGCTACACCTTC. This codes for CASSFPNADGYTF.

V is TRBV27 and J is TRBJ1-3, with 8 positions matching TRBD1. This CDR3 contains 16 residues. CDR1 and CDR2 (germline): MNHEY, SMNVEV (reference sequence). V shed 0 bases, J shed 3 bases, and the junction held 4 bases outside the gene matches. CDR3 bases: TGTGCCAGCAGTTTATCCCCAGGGGGCGGTGGAAACACCATATATTTT. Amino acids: CASSLSPGGGGNTIYF.

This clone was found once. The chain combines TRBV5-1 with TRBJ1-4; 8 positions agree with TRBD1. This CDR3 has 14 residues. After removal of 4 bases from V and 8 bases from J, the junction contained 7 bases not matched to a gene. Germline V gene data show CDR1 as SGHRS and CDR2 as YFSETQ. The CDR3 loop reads CASSPQGAGEKLFF. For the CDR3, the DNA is TGCGCCAGCAGCCCCCAGGGGGCAGGAGAAAAACTGTTTTTT. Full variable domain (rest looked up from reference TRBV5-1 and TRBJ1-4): KAGVTQTPRYLIKTRGQQVTLSCSPISGHRSVSWYQQTPGQGLQFLFEYFSETQRNKGNFPGRFSGRQFSNSRSEMNVSTLELGDSALYLCASSPQGAGEKLFFGSGTQLSVL.

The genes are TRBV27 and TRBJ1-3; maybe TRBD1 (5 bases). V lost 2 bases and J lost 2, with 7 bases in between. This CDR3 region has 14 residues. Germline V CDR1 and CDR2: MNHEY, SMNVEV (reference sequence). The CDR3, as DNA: TGTGCCAGCAGTTTAAGGGGCCCTGGAAACACCATATATTTT. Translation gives CASSLRGPGNTIYF.

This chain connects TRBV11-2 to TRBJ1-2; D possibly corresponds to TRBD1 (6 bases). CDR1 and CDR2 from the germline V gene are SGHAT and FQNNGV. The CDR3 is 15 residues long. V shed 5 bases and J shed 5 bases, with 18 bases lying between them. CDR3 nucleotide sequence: TGTGCCAGCAGCCGAAAGCCTGGGGGCGCATATGGCTACACCTTC. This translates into CASSRKPGGAYGYTF.

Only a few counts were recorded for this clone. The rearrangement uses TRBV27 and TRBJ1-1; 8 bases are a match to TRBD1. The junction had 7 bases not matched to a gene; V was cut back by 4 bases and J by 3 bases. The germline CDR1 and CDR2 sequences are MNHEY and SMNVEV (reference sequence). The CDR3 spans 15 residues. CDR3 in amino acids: CASSSQTGAYTEAFF. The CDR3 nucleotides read TGTGCCAGCAGTTCCCAGACAGGGGCTTACACTGAAGCTTTCTTT.

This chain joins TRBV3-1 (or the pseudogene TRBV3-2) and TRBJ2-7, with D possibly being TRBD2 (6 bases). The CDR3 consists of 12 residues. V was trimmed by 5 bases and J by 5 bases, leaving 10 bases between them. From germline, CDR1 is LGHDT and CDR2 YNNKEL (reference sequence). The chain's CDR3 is CASSGGIHEQYF. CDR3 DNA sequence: TGTGCCAGCAGCGGAGGGATCCACGAGCAGTACTTC.

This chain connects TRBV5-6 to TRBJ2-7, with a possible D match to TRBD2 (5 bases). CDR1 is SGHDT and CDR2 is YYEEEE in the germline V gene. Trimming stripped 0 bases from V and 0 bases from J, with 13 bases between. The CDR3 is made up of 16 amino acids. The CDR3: CASSLVRGTYSYEQYF. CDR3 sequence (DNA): TGTGCCAGCAGCTTGGTTCGGGGTACTTACTCCTACGAGCAGTACTTC.

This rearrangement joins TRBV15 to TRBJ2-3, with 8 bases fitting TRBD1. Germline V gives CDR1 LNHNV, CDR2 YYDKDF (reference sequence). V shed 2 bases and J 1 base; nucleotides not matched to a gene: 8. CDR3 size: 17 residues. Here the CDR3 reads CATSRPLDRAGTDTQYF. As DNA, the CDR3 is TGTGCCACCAGCAGACCATTGGACAGGGCTGGCACAGATACGCAGTATTTT.

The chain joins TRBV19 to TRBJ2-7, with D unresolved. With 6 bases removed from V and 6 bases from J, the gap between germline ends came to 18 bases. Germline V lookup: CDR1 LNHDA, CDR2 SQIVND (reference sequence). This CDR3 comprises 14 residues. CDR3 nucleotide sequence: TGTGCCAGTAGGGTGACTCCAAGCGTAGCCGAGCAGTACTTC. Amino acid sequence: CASRVTPSVAEQYF.

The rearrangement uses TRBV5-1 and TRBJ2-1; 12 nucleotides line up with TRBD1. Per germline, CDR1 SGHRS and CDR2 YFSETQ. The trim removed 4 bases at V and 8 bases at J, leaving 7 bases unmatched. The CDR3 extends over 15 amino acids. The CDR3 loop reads CASSLRDRGQDEQFF. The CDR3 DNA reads TGCGCCAGCAGCCTCCGGGACAGGGGGCAGGATGAGCAGTTCTTC.

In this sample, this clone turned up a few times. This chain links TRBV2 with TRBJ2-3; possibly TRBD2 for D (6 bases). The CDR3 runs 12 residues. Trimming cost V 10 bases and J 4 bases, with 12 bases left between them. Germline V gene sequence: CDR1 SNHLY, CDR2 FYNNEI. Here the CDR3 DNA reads TGTGCCACCAGGGAGCGGGCAGATACGCAGTATTTT. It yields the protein CATRERADTQYF.